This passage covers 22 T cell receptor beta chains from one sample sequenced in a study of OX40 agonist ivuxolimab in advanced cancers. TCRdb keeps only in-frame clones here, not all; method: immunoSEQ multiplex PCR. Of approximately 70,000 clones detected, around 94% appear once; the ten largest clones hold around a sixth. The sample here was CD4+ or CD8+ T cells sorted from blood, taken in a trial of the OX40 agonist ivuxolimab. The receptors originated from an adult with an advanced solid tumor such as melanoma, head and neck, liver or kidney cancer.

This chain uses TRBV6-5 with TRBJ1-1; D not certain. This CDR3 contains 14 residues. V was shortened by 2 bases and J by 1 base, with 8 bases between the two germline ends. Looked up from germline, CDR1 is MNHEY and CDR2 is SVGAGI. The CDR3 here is CASSYTIANTEAFF. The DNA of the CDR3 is TGTGCCAGCAGTTACACGATAGCGAACACTGAAGCTTTCTTT.

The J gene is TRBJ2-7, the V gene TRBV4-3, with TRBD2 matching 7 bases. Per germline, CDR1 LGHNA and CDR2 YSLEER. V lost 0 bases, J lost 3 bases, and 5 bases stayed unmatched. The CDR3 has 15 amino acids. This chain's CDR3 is CASSQEGGGHYEQYF. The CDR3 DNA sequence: TGCGCCAGCAGCCAAGAGGGCGGGGGTCACTACGAGCAGTACTTC.

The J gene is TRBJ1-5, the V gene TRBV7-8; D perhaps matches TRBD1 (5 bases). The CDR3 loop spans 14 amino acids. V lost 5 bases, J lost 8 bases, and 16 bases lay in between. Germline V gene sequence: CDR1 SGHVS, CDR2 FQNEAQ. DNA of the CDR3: TGTGCCAGCAGCGGGACGGCGAATGGGGAGCCCCAGCATTTT. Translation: CASSGTANGEPQHF.

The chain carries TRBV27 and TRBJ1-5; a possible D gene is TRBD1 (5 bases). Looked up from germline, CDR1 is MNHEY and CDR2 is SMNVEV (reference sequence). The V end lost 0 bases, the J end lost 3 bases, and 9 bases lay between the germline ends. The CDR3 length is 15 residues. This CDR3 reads CASSLSGRFNQPQHF. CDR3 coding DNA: TGTGCCAGCAGTTTATCGGGACGGTTCAATCAGCCCCAGCATTTT.

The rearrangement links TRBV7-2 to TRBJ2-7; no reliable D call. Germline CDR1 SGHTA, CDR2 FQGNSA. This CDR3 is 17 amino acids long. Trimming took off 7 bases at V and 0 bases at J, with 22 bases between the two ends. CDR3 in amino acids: CASNRYSEGEVSYEQYF. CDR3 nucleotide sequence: TGTGCCAGCAATCGATATTCCGAAGGTGAGGTCTCCTACGAGCAGTACTTC.

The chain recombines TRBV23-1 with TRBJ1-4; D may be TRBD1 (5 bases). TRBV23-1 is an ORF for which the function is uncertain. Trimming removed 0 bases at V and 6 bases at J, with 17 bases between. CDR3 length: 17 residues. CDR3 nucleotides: TGCGCCAGCAGTCAATCGACCCGGACCCGAGGGGATGAAAAACTGTTTTTT. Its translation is CASSQSTRTRGDEKLFF.

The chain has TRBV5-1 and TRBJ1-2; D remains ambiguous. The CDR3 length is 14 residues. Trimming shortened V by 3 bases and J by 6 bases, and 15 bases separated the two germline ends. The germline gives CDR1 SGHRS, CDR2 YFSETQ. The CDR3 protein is CASSSEAPRNGYTF. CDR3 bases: TGCGCCAGCAGCTCGGAGGCACCCAGGAATGGCTACACCTTC.

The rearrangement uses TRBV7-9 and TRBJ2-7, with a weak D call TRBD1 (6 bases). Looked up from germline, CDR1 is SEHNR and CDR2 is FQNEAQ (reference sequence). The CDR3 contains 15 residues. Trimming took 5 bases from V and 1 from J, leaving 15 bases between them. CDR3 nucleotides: TGTGCCAGCAGCACTACCCTGGACAGTTCCTACGAGCAGTACTTC. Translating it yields CASSTTLDSSYEQYF.

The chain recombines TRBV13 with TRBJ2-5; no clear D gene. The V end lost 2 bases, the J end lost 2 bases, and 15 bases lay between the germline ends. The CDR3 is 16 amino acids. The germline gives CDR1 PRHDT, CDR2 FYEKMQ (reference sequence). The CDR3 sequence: CASSLISSRLQETQYF. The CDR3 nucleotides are TGTGCCAGCAGCTTAATTTCCAGTCGTTTGCAAGAGACCCAGTACTTC.

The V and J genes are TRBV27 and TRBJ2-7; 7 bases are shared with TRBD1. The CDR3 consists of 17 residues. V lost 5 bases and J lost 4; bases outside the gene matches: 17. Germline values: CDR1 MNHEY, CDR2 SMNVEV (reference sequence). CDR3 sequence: CASSPTPRDSLIYEQYF. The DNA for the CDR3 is TGTGCCAGCAGTCCCACCCCCCGGGACAGTTTAATTTACGAGCAGTACTTC.

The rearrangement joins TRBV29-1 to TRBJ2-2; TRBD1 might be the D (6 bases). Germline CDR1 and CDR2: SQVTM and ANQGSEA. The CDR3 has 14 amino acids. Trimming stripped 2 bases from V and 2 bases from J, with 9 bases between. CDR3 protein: CSVESGANTGELFF. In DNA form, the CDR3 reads TGCAGCGTTGAATCAGGGGCTAACACCGGGGAGCTGTTTTTT.

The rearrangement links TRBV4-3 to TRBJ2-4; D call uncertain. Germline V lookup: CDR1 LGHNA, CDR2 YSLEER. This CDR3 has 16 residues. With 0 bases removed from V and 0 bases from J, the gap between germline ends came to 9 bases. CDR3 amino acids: CASSQDRAAAKNIQYF. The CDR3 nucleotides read TGCGCCAGCAGCCAAGATCGGGCCGCAGCCAAAAACATTCAGTACTTC.

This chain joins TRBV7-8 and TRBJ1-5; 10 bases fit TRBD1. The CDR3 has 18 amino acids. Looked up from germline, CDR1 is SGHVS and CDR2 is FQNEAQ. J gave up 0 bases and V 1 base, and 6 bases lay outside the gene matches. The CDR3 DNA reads TGTGCCAGCAGCTTAGAGGGACAGGGGACGTATAGCAATCAGCCCCAGCATTTT. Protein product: CASSLEGQGTYSNQPQHF.

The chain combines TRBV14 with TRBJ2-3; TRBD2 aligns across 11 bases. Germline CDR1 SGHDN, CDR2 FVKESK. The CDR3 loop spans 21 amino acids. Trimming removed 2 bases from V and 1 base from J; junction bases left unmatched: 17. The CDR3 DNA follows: TGTGCCAGCAGCCAACCCGCTAGCGGGGGGTCAAGGGTGGGCGGCACAGATACGCAGTATTTT. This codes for CASSQPASGGSRVGGTDTQYF.

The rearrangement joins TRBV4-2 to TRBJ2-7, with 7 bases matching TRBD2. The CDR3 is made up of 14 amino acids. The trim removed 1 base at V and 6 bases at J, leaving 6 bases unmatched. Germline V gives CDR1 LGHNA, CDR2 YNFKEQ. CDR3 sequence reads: CASSQGGSTSEQYF. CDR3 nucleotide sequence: TGTGCCAGCAGCCAAGGCGGGAGTACTTCCGAGCAGTACTTC.

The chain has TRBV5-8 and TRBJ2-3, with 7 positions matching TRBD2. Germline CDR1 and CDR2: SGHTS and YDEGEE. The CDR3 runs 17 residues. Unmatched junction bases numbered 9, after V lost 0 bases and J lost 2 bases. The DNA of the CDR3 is TGTGCCAGCAGCTTGGTATGGGCTAGCGGAATCACAGATACGCAGTATTTT. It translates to CASSLVWASGITDTQYF.

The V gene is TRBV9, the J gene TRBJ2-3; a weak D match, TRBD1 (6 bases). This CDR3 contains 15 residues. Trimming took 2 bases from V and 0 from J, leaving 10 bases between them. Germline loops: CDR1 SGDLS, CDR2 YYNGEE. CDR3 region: CASSVGDTSTDTQYF. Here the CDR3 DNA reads TGTGCCAGCAGCGTTGGGGACACCAGCACAGATACGCAGTATTTT.

The CDR3 sequence: CASSLAERDSFRLKETQYF. CDR3 DNA: TGTGCCAGCAGCTTAGCGGAACGGGACAGCTTTCGACTTAAAGAGACCCAGTACTTC. The gene calls are TRBV7-9 and TRBJ2-5; 7 nucleotides match TRBD1. Germline V gene data show CDR1 as SEHNR and CDR2 as FQNEAQ (reference sequence). The CDR3 runs 19 residues. Trimming removed 0 bases from V and 3 bases from J; junction bases left unmatched: 16.

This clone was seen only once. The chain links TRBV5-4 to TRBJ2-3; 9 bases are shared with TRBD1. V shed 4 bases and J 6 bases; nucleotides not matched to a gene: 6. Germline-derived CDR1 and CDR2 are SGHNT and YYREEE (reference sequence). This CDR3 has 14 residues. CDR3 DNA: TGTGCCAGCAGCACCGGGACAGGGTCCGATACGCAGTATTTT. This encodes CASSTGTGSDTQYF.

The CDR3 loop reads CASSSVDRGHGSYNSPLHF. For the CDR3, the DNA is TGTGCCAGCAGTTCCGTCGACAGGGGGCACGGCTCCTATAATTCACCCCTCCACTTT. The chain recombines TRBV27 with TRBJ1-6; the match to TRBD1 covers 10 bases. The germline gives CDR1 MNHEY, CDR2 SMNVEV (reference sequence). CDR3 length: 19 amino acids. After removal of 4 bases from V and 0 bases from J, the junction contained 9 bases not matched to a gene.

The CDR3 spells CASSSLAGVEQYF. The CDR3 coding sequence is TGTGCCAGCAGCTCCTTAGCGGGAGTCGAGCAGTACTTC. This chain uses TRBV7-2 with TRBJ2-7; 9 bases map to TRBD2. CDR1 and CDR2 from the germline V gene are SGHTA and FQGNSA. The CDR3 loop spans 13 amino acids. The J segment lost 6 bases and the V segment lost 4 bases, leaving 4 bases of the junction unmatched.

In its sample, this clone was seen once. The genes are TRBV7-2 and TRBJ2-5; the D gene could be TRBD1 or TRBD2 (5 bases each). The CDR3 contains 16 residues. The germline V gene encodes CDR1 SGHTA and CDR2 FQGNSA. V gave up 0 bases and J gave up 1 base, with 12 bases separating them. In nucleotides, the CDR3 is TGTGCCAGCAGCTTAGCCGGTAGGGGAGTCCAAGAGACCCAGTACTTC. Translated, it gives CASSLAGRGVQETQYF.